In its sample, the clone carrying this T cell receptor beta chain was seen many times. The antigen remains unidentified. The data are from a study of response to subunit inactivated influenza vaccine. General study points: That few new T cells are recruited by each seasonal influenza vaccination was the authors' suggestion.

Each CDR3 protein gets one entry after TCRdb re-called the RT-PCR reads with MiXCR. The top ten hold 9.5% to 13% of the sample, which has 550,000 to 650,000 distinct CDR3 sequences, 12% seen once. Germline V gives CDR1 SGHRS, CDR2 YFSETQ. V shed 3 bases and J 5 bases; nucleotides not matched to a gene: 7. This CDR3 has 15 residues. V and J are TRBV5-1 and TRBJ2-2; 7 positions agree with TRBD1. The receptor was isolated from a man over 45 who received an inactivated influenza vaccine. Sequences were derived from PBMCs from blood, sampled on the day of vaccination. As DNA, the CDR3 is TGCGCCAGCAGCTGGGGACAGATCCCTACCGGGGAGCTGTTTTTT. Translation gives CASSWGQIPTGELFF.